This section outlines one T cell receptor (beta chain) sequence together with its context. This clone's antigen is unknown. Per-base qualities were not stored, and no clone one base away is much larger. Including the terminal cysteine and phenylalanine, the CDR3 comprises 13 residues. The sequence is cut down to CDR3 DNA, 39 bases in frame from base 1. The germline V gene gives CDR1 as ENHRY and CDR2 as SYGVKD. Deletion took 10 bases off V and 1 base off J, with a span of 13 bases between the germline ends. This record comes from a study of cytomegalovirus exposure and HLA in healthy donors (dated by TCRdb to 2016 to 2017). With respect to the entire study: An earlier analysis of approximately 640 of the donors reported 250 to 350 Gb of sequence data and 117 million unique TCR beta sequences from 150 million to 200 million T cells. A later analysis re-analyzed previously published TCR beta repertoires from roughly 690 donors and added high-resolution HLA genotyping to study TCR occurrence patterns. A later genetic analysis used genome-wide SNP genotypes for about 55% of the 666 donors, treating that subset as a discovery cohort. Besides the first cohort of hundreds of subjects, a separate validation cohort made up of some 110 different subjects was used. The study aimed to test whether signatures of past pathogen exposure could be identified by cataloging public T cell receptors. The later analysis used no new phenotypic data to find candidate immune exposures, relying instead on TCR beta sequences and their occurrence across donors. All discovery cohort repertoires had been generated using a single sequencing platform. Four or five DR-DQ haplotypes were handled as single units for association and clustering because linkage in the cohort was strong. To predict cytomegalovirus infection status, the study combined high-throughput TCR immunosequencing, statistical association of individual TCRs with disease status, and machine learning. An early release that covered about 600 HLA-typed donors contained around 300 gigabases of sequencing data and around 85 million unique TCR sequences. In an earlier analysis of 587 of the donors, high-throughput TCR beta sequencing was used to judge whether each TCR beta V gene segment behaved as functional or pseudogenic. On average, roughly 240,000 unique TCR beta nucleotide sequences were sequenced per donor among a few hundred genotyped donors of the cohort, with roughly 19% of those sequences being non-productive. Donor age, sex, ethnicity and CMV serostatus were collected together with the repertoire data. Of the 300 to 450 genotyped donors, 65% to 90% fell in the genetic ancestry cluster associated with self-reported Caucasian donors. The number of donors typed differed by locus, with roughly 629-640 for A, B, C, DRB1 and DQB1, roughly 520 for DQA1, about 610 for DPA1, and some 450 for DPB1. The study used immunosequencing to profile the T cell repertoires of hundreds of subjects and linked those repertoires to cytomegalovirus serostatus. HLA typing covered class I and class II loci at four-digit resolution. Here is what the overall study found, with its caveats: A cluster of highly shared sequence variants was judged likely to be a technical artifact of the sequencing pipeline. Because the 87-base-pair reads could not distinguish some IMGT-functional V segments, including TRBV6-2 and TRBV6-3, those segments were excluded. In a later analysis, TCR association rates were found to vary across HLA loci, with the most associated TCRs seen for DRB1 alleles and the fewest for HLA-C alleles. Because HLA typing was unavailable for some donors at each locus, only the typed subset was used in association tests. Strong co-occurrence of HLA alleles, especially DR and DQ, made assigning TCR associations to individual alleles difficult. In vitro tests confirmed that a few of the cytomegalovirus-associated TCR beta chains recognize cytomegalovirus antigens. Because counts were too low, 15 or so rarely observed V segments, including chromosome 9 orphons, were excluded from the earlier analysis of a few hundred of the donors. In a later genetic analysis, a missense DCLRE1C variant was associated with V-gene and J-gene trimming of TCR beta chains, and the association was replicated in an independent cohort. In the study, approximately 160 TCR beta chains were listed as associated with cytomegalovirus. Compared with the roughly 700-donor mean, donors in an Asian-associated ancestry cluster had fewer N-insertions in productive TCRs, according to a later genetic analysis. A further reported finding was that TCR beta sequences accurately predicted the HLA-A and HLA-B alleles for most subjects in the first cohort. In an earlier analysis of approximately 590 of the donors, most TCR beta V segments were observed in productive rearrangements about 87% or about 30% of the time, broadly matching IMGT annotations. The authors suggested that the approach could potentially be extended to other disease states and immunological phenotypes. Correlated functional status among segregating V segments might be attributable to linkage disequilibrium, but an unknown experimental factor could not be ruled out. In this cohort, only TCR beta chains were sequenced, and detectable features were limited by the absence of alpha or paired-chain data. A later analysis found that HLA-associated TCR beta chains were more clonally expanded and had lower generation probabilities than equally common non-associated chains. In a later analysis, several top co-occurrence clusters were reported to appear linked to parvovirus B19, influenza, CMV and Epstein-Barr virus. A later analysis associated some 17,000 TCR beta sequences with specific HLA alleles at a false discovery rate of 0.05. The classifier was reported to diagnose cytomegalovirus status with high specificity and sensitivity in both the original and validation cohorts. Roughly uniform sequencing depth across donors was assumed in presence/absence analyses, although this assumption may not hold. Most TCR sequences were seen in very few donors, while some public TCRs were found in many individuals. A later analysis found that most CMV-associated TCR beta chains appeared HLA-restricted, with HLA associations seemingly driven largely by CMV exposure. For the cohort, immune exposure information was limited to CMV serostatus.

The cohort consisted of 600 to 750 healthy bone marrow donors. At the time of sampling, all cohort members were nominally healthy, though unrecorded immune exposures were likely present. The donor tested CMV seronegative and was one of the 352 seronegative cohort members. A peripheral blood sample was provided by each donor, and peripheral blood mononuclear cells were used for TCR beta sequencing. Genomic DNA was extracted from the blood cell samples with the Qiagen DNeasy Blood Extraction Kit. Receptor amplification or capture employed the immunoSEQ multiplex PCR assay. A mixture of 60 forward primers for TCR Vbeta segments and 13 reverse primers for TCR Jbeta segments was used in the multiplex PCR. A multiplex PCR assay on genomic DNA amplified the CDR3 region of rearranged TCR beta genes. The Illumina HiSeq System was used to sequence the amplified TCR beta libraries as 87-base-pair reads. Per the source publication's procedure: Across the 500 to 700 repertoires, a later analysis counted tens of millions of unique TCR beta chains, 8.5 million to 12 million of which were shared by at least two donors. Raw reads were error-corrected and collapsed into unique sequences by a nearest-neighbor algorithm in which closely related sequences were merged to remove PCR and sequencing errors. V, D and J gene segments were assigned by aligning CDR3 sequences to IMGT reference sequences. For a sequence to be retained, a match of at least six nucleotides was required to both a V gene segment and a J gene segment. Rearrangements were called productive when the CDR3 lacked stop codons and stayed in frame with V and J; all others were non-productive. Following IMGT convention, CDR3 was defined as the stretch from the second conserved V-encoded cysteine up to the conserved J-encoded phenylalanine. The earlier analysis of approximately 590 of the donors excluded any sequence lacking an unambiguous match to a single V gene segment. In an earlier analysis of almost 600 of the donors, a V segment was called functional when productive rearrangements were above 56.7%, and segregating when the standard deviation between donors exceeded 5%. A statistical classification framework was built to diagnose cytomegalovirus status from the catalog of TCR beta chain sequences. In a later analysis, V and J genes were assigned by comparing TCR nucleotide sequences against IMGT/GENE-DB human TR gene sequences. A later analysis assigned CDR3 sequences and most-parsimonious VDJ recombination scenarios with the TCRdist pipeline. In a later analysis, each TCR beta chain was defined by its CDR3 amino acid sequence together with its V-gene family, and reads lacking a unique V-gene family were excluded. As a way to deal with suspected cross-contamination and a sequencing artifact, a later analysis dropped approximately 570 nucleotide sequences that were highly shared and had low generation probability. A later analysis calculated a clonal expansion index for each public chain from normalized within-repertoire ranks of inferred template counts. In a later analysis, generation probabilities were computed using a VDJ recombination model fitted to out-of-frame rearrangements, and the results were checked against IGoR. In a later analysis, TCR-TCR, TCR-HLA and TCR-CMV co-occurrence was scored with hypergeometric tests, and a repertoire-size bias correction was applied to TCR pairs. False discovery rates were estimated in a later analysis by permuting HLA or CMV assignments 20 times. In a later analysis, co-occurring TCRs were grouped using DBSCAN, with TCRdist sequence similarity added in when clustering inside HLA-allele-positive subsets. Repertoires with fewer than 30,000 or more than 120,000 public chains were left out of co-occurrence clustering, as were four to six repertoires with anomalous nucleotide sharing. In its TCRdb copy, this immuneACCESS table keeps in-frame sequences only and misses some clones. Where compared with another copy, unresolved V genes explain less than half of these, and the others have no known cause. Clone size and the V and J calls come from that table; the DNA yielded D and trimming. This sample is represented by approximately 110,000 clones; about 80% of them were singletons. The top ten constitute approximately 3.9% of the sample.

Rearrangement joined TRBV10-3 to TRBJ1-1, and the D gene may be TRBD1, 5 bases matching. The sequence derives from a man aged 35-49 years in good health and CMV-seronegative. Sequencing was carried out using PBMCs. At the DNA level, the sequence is TGTGCCACTAGATTGGGGCGGAACACTGAAGCTTTCTTT. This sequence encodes CATRLGRNTEAFF.